The 2 T cell receptor beta chains below all came from one sample that was sequenced in a study of blood T cell repertoires in COVID-19. The method was immunoSEQ multiplex PCR; TCRdb's version includes in-frame clones alone and lacks a portion of them. The data show under 150,000 clones, 75% to 90% seen once. The specimen sequenced was peripheral blood. The receptors stem from a human donor in a cohort sampled during active COVID-19.

This chain uses TRBV6-1 with TRBJ2-1; unclear D gene. The V end lost 2 bases, the J end lost 15 bases, and 14 bases lay between the germline ends. This CDR3 is 12 amino acids long. Germline CDR1 is MNHNS and CDR2 is SASEGT. As DNA, the CDR3 is TGTGCCAGCAGTGAAAGGCAAGGAGTAGGGTTCTTC. Its protein is CASSERQGVGFF.

The chain carries TRBV5-8 and TRBJ2-7; D is possibly TRBD1 (6 bases). The V gene's germline CDR1 is SGHTS and CDR2 YDEGEE. Trimming removed 4 bases at V and 9 bases at J, with 20 bases between. The CDR3 sequence is 14 residues long. The CDR3 nucleotides are TGTGCCAGCAGCAGGAGACAGGCAATTACGGTGCAGTACTTC. Translating gives CASSRRQAITVQYF.